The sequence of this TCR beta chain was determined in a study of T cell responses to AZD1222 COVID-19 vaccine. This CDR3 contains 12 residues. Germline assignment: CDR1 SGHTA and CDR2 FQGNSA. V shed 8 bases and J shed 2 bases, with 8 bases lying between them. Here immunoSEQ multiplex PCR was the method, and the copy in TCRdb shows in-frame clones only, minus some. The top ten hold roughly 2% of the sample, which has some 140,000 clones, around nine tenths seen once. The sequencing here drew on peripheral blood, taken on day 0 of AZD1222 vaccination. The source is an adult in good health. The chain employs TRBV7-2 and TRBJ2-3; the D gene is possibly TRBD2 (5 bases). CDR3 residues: CASGRDTDTQYF. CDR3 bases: TGTGCCAGCGGCCGGGACACAGATACGCAGTATTTT.